The entry below gives a single T cell receptor (beta chain) sequence along with its context. Its antigen is not known. This specimen belongs to a study of T cell responses to AZD1222 COVID-19 vaccine. Sequenced by immunoSEQ multiplex PCR; TCRdb stores in-frame clones only, minus some. The data show roughly 100,000 clones, 80% to 90% seen once. Overall study findings and caveats: Spike was spanned by vaccine-associated CD4 TCRs, with dominance at 160-218 and 743-854. Samples come after the peak T cell response, not at day 14. Baseline serostatus was positive in only six or seven AZD1222 recipients. Nearly half of unique spike-specific TCRs reportedly avoided B.1.351 and B.1.1.7 mutated regions.

Germline V gene sequence: CDR1 LGHDT, CDR2 YNNKEL (reference sequence). The germline V and J ends were trimmed by 5 bases and 6 bases, with 15 bases remaining between them. The CDR3 extends over 14 amino acids. The sequencing here drew on peripheral blood, taken on day 0 of AZD1222 vaccination. The chain has TRBV3-1 (or the pseudogene TRBV3-2) and TRBJ2-3; perhaps TRBD2 as D (7 bases). This clonotype was obtained from an adult in good health. CDR3 sequence reads: CASSYGRGGDTQYF. The CDR3 DNA follows: TGTGCCAGCAGCTACGGCAGGGGAGGGGATACGCAGTATTTT.